This T cell receptor beta chain was profiled in a study of beta chain features in type 1 diabetes. Study summary: Patient and healthy donor groups were alike in age, gender and cell yields. Study findings and constraints: Amplification by PCR could prefer shorter templates, with the same effect in patients and controls. Shorter TCRB CDR3s, moderately but significantly so, were found in Type 1 diabetes patients in all four CD4+ subsets.

Of the isolated RNA, all was reverse transcribed, and so the sequenced material was expressed TCRB transcripts. TCRdb keeps only in-frame clones here, not all; method: immunoSEQ multiplex PCR. The sample has more than 300,000 clones; 10% to 15% are singletons. Purity exceeded 95% in all sorted populations. In regard to this clone: Its antigen is unidentified.

Germline values: CDR1 SQVTM, CDR2 ANQGSEA. V lost 3 bases to trimming and J lost 4 bases, with 11 bases between them. CDR3 length: 13 residues. This sequence originates from a woman between 18 and 29 years old with type 1 diabetes. Sequenced material: naive CD4+ T cells from blood. The J gene is TRBJ2-3, the V gene TRBV29-1; no clear D gene. The chain's CDR3 is CSVETSSADTQYF. CDR3 coding DNA: TGCAGCGTTGAGACATCTTCCGCAGATACGCAGTATTTT.